What follows is one T cell receptor beta chain and its context. What it binds is not known. This record comes from a study of cytomegalovirus exposure and HLA in healthy donors. Whole-study context: Some 180 million T cells yielded some 120 million unique TCR beta sequences in earlier analysis. Findings and limits, study-wide: Being indistinguishable, some V segments were excluded, TRBV6-2 and TRBV6-3 among them. The study designated some 180 TCR beta chains cytomegalovirus-associated.

Trimming cost V 4 bases and J 4 bases; bases outside gene matches: 3. CDR1 SGDLS and CDR2 YYNGEE come from the germline V gene. The CDR3 is 13 amino acids. PCR employed 60 Vbeta and 13 Jbeta primers. Profiled with immunoSEQ multiplex PCR; TCRdb holds only in-frame clones, not every one. The sample has about 150,000 clones; approximately 80% are singletons. The receptor comes from a man aged 25-40 years in good health and CMV-seropositive. Sequenced sample: PBMCs. This chain uses TRBV9 with TRBJ2-7, with 9 bases aligning to TRBD1. The CDR3 bases are TGTGCCAGCAGCCGGGACAGGGCTTACGAGCAGTACTTC. This translates into CASSRDRAYEQYF.